This section outlines one T cell receptor (beta chain) sequence together with its context. What it recognizes is unknown. This specimen belongs to a study of T cells expressing NK-cell markers. Turning to the study itself: Seven HCMV-seropositive donors and one seronegative donor made up the eight sequenced donors.

The CDR3 is made up of 11 amino acids. Germline CDR1 SGHAT, CDR2 FQNNGV. UMI-tagged 5'RACE template switching yielded the TCR beta cDNA. TCRdb reprocessed the 5' RACE reads and reports one entry per CDR3 protein, with no DNA. The table for this sample gives 200,000 to 300,000 distinct CDR3 sequences. Study-wide findings and caveats: HCMV specificity was not established for the expanded NKG2C+ T cell clones.

The chain has TRBV11-2 and TRBJ2-5. Sequences were obtained from blood T cells: a sorted CD56 or NKG2C T cell subset, CD4+ or CD8+ T cells, or bulk PBMC T cells (not recorded which). This TCR derives from a woman aged 18 to 75 in good health. The CDR3: CASSARETQYF.